This T cell receptor beta chain was identified in a study of radiotherapy plus CTLA-4 blockade in lung cancer. Data came from immunoSEQ multiplex PCR; TCRdb stores just in-frame clones and leaves some out. The repertoire holds approximately 67,000 clones, about 85% seen once, with about 4% in the top ten. Only one count was recorded for this clone. Those with chemo-refractory metastatic non-small-cell lung cancer were treated with focal radiation combined with CTLA-4 blockade using ipilimumab. This TCR derives from a human donor with non-small cell lung cancer who had a partial response to radiotherapy plus ipilimumab. The sequencing here drew on peripheral blood, taken from a patient treated with radiotherapy plus ipilimumab.

CDR3 bases: TGTGCCAGCAGCTTAGTGGGCAGGTCGGGGGTAGAAGCTTTCTTT. Its protein product is CASSLVGRSGVEAFF. The chain employs TRBV7-2 and TRBJ1-1, with a tentative D call TRBD1 (5 bases). The V end was cut by 1 base, the J end by 8 bases, with 17 bases between. Germline V CDR1 and CDR2: SGHTA, FQGNSA. The CDR3 has 15 amino acids.